The present entry profiles one T cell receptor beta chain with its context. Its specificity is not known. This entry belongs to a study of monozygotic twins with inflammatory bowel disease. Study-wide findings and caveats: The inverse Simpson measure of TCRbeta diversity was lower in IBD patients than in healthy co-twins.

CDR1 LGHNA and CDR2 YSLEER come from the germline V gene. The CDR3 spans 17 residues. TCRdb reanalyzed the 5' RACE reads, giving one entry per CDR3 protein sequence and no DNA. The table for this sample gives approximately 330,000 distinct CDR3 sequences. The sequenced sample consisted of blood. The TCR comes from a human donor with ulcerative colitis or Crohn's disease, or a healthy co-twin of an affected twin (not recorded which). V is TRBV4-3 and J is TRBJ2-7; TCRdb reports TRBD1, a call that lacks DNA to check it against. CDR3 in amino acids: CASSQAGPGQGTYEQYF.